Below, 26 T cell receptor beta chains from the same sample are listed, as sequenced in a study of T cell responses to AZD1222 COVID-19 vaccine. This table comes from immunoSEQ multiplex PCR, and its TCRdb copy is limited to in-frame clones, with some not included. The data show approximately 110,000 clones, about 85% seen once. Sequences were derived from peripheral blood, sampled on day 0 of AZD1222 vaccination. These receptors were taken from an adult in good health.

This rearrangement joins TRBV7-3 to TRBJ1-2; D perhaps matches TRBD1 (6 bases). The CDR3 is made up of 13 amino acids. Deletions cut 3 bases from V and 10 bases from J, with 15 bases between. Germline CDR1 and CDR2: SGHTA and FQGTGA. DNA of the CDR3: TGTGCCAGCAGCTTGATTCAGGGGTCTGACTACACCTTC. Its translation is CASSLIQGSDYTF.

J is TRBJ1-5 and V is TRBV28, with 7 bases identical to TRBD1. Germline assignment: CDR1 MDHEN and CDR2 SYDVKM. CDR3 size: 14 residues. The trim removed 5 bases at V and 3 bases at J, leaving 4 bases unmatched. CDR3 region: CASSPGQFNQPQHF. The CDR3 coding sequence is TGTGCCAGCAGTCCGGGACAGTTCAATCAGCCCCAGCATTTT.

CDR3 loop: CASSPIAGASYNEQFF. In DNA, the CDR3 is TGTGCCAGCAGCCCGATAGCAGGAGCCTCCTACAATGAGCAGTTCTTC. The chain combines TRBV7-3 with TRBJ2-1; no reliable D call. Trimming removed 5 bases from V and 0 bases from J, with 14 bases in between. CDR3 length equals 16 residues. CDR1 is SGHTA and CDR2 is FQGTGA in the germline V gene.

The chain links TRBV28 to TRBJ1-5, with D hard to call. V lost 3 bases to trimming and J lost 7 bases, with 7 bases between them. This CDR3 has 12 amino acids. Per germline, CDR1 MDHEN and CDR2 SYDVKM. DNA for the CDR3: TGTGCCAGCAGTTTGGCGTGGCAGCCCCAGCATTTT. Its translation: CASSLAWQPQHF.

The J gene is TRBJ1-5, the V gene TRBV2; D gene uncertain. CDR1 is SNHLY and CDR2 is FYNNEI in the germline V gene. V was pared by 5 bases and J by 4 bases, with 12 bases between. The CDR3 extends over 14 amino acids. In DNA, the CDR3 is TGTGCCAGCAGTTCCGATAGAATTAATCAGCCCCAGCATTTT. It specifies CASSSDRINQPQHF. The whole variable domain, filled in from reference TRBV2 and TRBJ1-5, reads EPEVTQTPSHQVTQMGQEVILRCVPISNHLYFYWYRQILGQKVEFLVSFYNNEISEKSEIFDDQFSVERPDGSNFTLKIRSTKLEDSAMYFCASSSDRINQPQHFGDGTRLSIL.

The V gene is TRBV6-4, the J gene TRBJ2-3; 11 nucleotides agree with TRBD1. The CDR3 loop spans 16 amino acids. Germline V gene sequence: CDR1 MRHNA, CDR2 SNTAGT. V was clipped by 2 bases and J by 5 bases; unmatched bases: 6. CDR3 nucleotides: TGTGCCAGCAGTGACCCGGACAGGGGGCACATAGATACGCAGTATTTT. Amino acids: CASSDPDRGHIDTQYF.

The chain employs TRBV4-1 and TRBJ2-1; 12 nucleotides match TRBD2. V lost 2 bases to trimming and J lost 10 bases; unmatched junction nucleotides: 12. From germline, CDR1 is MGHRA and CDR2 YSYEKL. The CDR3 runs 17 residues. The CDR3 DNA is TGCGCCAGCAGCCAACCCCCCCTAGCGGGGGGGCCCCGGGAGCAGTTCTTC. Amino acids: CASSQPPLAGGPREQFF.

This chain joins TRBV29-1 and TRBJ1-2; D unclear. The CDR3 covers 9 residues. V shed 6 bases and J shed 6 bases, with 5 bases lying between them. In germline, CDR1 is SQVTM, CDR2 ANQGSEA. The CDR3 here is CSVIDGYTF. The DNA for the CDR3 is TGCAGCGTCATAGATGGCTACACCTTC.

This sequence joins TRBV28 and TRBJ2-7; tentative D call: TRBD2 (5 bases). Germline assignment: CDR1 MDHEN and CDR2 SYDVKM. This CDR3 comprises 13 residues. Trimming left V 7 bases short and J 6 bases short, with 16 bases between. The CDR3 sequence is CASTYSGVREQYF. The CDR3 DNA sequence: TGTGCCAGCACCTATTCCGGGGTTCGCGAGCAGTACTTC.

CDR3 nucleotides: TGTGCCAGCAGTGTAAAACCCGGGGGGGGCACTGAAGCTTTCTTT. Its protein is CASSVKPGGGTEAFF. The rearrangement links TRBV2 to TRBJ1-1; the D gene is possibly TRBD1 (5 bases). The CDR3 sequence is 15 residues long. The V end was cut by 4 bases, the J end by 4 bases, with 16 bases between. The germline CDR1 and CDR2 sequences are SNHLY and FYNNEI.

The gene calls are TRBV7-2 and TRBJ1-1, with D possibly being TRBD1 (5 bases). Trimming removed 3 bases from V and 1 base from J, with 12 bases in between. The CDR3 extends over 15 amino acids. Looked up from germline, CDR1 is SGHTA and CDR2 is FQGNSA. The CDR3 protein is CASSFRAGGNTEAFF. CDR3 DNA sequence: TGTGCCAGCAGCTTCCGGGCCGGGGGGAACACTGAAGCTTTCTTT.

CDR3 loop: CASSPRPPGSQETQYF. CDR3 coding DNA: TGCGCCAGCAGCCCCCGCCCCCCAGGGAGCCAAGAGACCCAGTACTTC. The V gene is TRBV4-3, the J gene TRBJ2-5; D could derive from TRBD1 or TRBD2 (5 bases each). In germline, CDR1 is LGHNA, CDR2 YSLEER. The V gene lost 4 bases and the J gene lost 1 base, with 16 bases spanning the gap. The CDR3 length is 16 residues.

This rearrangement joins TRBV2 to TRBJ1-5, with D possibly matching TRBD1 (6 bases). V was cut by 1 base and J by 2 bases, with 12 bases left in between. CDR3 length: 16 residues. Germline CDR1 reads SNHLY; CDR2 reads FYNNEI. The CDR3 coding sequence is TGTGCCAGCAGTGAAGAACTACAGGGAGGCAATCAGCCCCAGCATTTT. Translation gives CASSEELQGGNQPQHF.

The chain carries TRBV9 and TRBJ1-2, with a weak D call TRBD1 (6 bases). Germline V gene lookup returns CDR1 SGDLS and CDR2 YYNGEE. V lost 4 bases, J lost 0 bases, and 16 bases lay in between. The CDR3 has 16 amino acids. The CDR3 nucleotides read TGTGCCAGCAGCTCCCCCACGGGGGCAGCTAACTATGGCTACACCTTC. It codes for CASSSPTGAANYGYTF. Combining the CDR3 with reference TRBV9 and TRBJ1-2 gives the whole variable domain DSGVTQTPKHLITATGQRVTLRCSPRSGDLSVYWYQQSLDQGLQFLIQYYNGEERAKGNILERFSAQQFPDLHSELNLSSLELGDSALYFCASSSPTGAANYGYTFGSGTRLTVV.

This chain links TRBV11-2 with TRBJ1-1, with 10 bases aligning to TRBD1. The CDR3 loop spans 14 amino acids. V trimming: 3 bases; J trimming: 4 bases; junction bases outside the gene matches: 2. The germline V gene has CDR1 SGHAT and CDR2 FQNNGV. The CDR3 bases are TGTGCCAGCAGCTTCGGACAGGGGGGCACTGAAGCTTTCTTT. Its protein is CASSFGQGGTEAFF.

The V call is TRBV6-5, the J call TRBJ2-5, with D possibly matching TRBD2 (5 bases). There are 13 residues in the CDR3. In germline, CDR1 is MNHEY, CDR2 SVGAGI. V shed 7 bases and J shed 9 bases, with 18 bases lying between them. In DNA form, the CDR3 reads TGTGCCAGCACCCCGCAAGCCCCCGGGGCCCAGTACTTC. This codes for CASTPQAPGAQYF.

This clone has only a few counts. This sequence joins TRBV15 and TRBJ2-7, with D perhaps assigned TRBD1 or TRBD2 (7 bases each). The CDR3 has 16 amino acids. Per germline, CDR1 LNHNV and CDR2 YYDKDF (reference sequence). The ends were cut back, 5 bases at V and 6 bases at J, with 23 bases in the middle. CDR3 nucleotide sequence: TGTGCCACCAGCCGACTGGGGGGAACAGGGGAGGGCGAGCAGTACTTC. This codes for CATSRLGGTGEGEQYF.

There are a few counts of this clone. The rearrangement uses TRBV6-5 and TRBJ2-7, with D tentatively TRBD1 (6 bases). With 6 bases removed from V and 0 bases from J, the gap between germline ends came to 12 bases. This CDR3 contains 14 residues. The germline CDR1 and CDR2 sequences are MNHEY and SVGAGI. The CDR3 spells CASSRHRDSYEQYF. The DNA for the CDR3 is TGTGCCAGCAGCAGACACAGGGACTCCTACGAGCAGTACTTC.

This clone occurred a few times. The chain links TRBV5-4 to TRBJ1-1, with D unresolved. Trimming cost V 1 base and J 2 bases, with 12 bases left between them. From germline, CDR1 is SGHNT and CDR2 YYREEE (reference sequence). CDR3 length equals 15 residues. In nucleotides, the CDR3 is TGTGCCAGCAGCTTGTCCCCAGACCTCAACACTGAAGCTTTCTTT. Its translation is CASSLSPDLNTEAFF.

The V call is TRBV28, the J call TRBJ2-4; TRBD1 or TRBD2 may be the D gene (5 bases each). The V and J ends lost 5 bases and 9 bases respectively, with 17 bases between them. The germline gives CDR1 MDHEN, CDR2 SYDVKM. This CDR3 is 14 amino acids long. This CDR3 is CASSPPEGIGIQYF. DNA of the CDR3: TGTGCCAGCAGTCCCCCTGAGGGGATAGGCATTCAGTACTTC.

This clone has more than one count but fewer than ten. The chain joins TRBV2 to TRBJ1-1, with D unclear. Germline-derived CDR1 and CDR2 are SNHLY and FYNNEI. V lost 7 bases to trimming and J lost 4 bases, with 16 bases between them. CDR3 length: 14 residues. The CDR3 loop reads CASIMAAVFTEAFF. The CDR3 DNA sequence: TGTGCCAGCATCATGGCAGCGGTGTTCACTGAAGCTTTCTTT.

J is TRBJ1-2 and V is TRBV5-8; D call uncertain. CDR3 length: 11 amino acids. V lost 10 bases and J lost 2, with 9 bases in between. Germline assignment: CDR1 SGHTS and CDR2 YDEGEE. The CDR3: CAFRLNYGYTF. In nucleotides, the CDR3 is TGTGCCTTCCGGTTAAACTATGGCTACACCTTC. Variable domain in full (rest from reference TRBV5-8 and TRBJ1-2): EAGVTQSPTHLIKTRGQQATLRCSPISGHTSVYWYQQALGLGLQFLLWYDEGEERNRGNFPPRFSGRQFPNYSSELNVNALELEDSALYLCAFRLNYGYTFGSGTRLTVV.

V and J are TRBV9 and TRBJ1-2, with D unresolved. Trimming shortened V by 0 bases and J by 7 bases, and 4 bases separated the two germline ends. The germline CDR1 and CDR2 sequences are SGDLS and YYNGEE. The CDR3 spans 11 residues. CDR3 amino acids: CASSVGLGYTF. The DNA for the CDR3 is TGTGCCAGCAGCGTAGGACTTGGCTACACCTTC.

The V call is TRBV9, the J call TRBJ2-2, with TRBD1 identical over 8 bases. Losses at the gene ends were 2 bases for V and 6 bases for J; bases not matched to a gene: 15. Germline assignment: CDR1 SGDLS and CDR2 YYNGEE. CDR3 size: 18 residues. The CDR3 sequence is CASSVSPRGTGLSGELFF. CDR3 bases: TGTGCCAGCAGCGTCTCCCCGAGGGGGACAGGATTGTCCGGGGAGCTGTTTTTT. Variable domain in full (rest from reference TRBV9 and TRBJ2-2): DSGVTQTPKHLITATGQRVTLRCSPRSGDLSVYWYQQSLDQGLQFLIQYYNGEERAKGNILERFSAQQFPDLHSELNLSSLELGDSALYFCASSVSPRGTGLSGELFFGEGSRLTVL.

The genes are TRBV4-1 and TRBJ2-7; TRBD2 is a possible D gene (6 bases). The CDR3 contains 16 residues. Trimming cost V 4 bases and J 1 base, with 17 bases left between them. Germline CDR1 is MGHRA and CDR2 is YSYEKL. In DNA form, the CDR3 reads TGCGCCAGCAGCCCCCGGGATAGCGGCCTTTCCTACGAGCAGTACTTC. Its protein is CASSPRDSGLSYEQYF.

The chain joins TRBV7-6 to TRBJ2-1; 10 bases fit TRBD2. In germline, CDR1 is SGHVS, CDR2 FNYEAQ. V shed 3 bases and J 2 bases; nucleotides not matched to a gene: 4. CDR3 size: 16 residues. CDR3 DNA: TGTGCCAGCAGCTTTACCCTAGCGGGGGCCTACAATGAGCAGTTCTTC. This encodes CASSFTLAGAYNEQFF.